This record looks at one T cell receptor beta chain sequence and its context. Its antigen remains unknown. CDR3 size: 14 residues. CDR1 is LNHNV and CDR2 is YYDKDF in the germline V gene (reference sequence). Trimming cost V 6 bases and J 5 bases; bases outside gene matches: 10. One entry per CDR3 protein results from TCRdb running MiXCR on the RT-PCR reads. The sample gives a few hundred thousand distinct CDR3 sequences, about 20% of which show up once; about 9.4% is in the top ten. This specimen comes from a study of response to subunit inactivated influenza vaccine. Whole-study findings and limits: Each seasonal influenza vaccination recruits few new T cells, the authors suggested.

This rearrangement joins TRBV15 to TRBJ2-7, with 7 positions matching TRBD2. Source: PBMCs from blood, taken approximately 20 months after vaccination. The TCR comes from a man between 50 and 69 years old who received an inactivated influenza vaccine. The CDR3 DNA reads TGTGCCACCAGTATAGCGGGCCCGGCCGACGAGCAGTACTTC. Encoded protein: CATSIAGPADEQYF.